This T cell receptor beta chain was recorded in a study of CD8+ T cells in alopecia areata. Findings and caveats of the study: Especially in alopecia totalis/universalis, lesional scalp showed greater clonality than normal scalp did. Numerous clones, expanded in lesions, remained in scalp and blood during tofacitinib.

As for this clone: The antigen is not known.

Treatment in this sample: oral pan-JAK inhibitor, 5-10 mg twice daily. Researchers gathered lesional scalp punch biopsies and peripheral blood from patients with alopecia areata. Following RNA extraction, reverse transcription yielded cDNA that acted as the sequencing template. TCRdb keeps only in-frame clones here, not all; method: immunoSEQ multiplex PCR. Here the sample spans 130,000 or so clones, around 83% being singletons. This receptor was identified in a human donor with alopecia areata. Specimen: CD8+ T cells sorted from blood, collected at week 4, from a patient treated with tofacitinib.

The CDR3 protein is CASSYEDYNTGELFF. The CDR3 DNA reads TGTGCCAGCAGTTACGAAGACTACAACACCGGGGAGCTGTTTTTT. This chain joins TRBV6-5 and TRBJ2-2; D is perhaps TRBD2 (5 bases). The V end was cut by 2 bases, the J end by 2 bases, with 9 bases between. Germline CDR1 MNHEY, CDR2 SVGAGI. CDR3 size: 15 residues.